Below are 15 T cell receptor beta chains sequenced from a single sample in a study of T cell responses to AZD1222 COVID-19 vaccine. Libraries were prepared by immunoSEQ multiplex PCR; TCRdb keeps only in-frame clonotypes and omits some of them. This table has 150,000 to 200,000 clones, about 91% appearing once. The sample consisted of peripheral blood, taken 28 days after the second AZD1222 dose. These receptor sequences come from an adult who received the AZD1222 COVID-19 vaccine.

The chain carries TRBV18 and TRBJ1-1; the match to TRBD1 covers 8 bases. V trimming: 5 bases; J trimming: 8 bases; junction bases outside the gene matches: 4. CDR1 and CDR2 (germline): KGHSH, LQKENI. This CDR3 contains 12 residues. For the CDR3, the DNA is TGTGCCAGCTCATCCGGGACAGGCGAAGCTTTCTTT. It translates to CASSSGTGEAFF.

CDR3 loop: CSASPGTADSPLHF. CDR3 nucleotide sequence: TGCAGTGCTAGTCCCGGGACAGCGGATTCACCCCTCCACTTT. J is TRBJ1-6 and V is TRBV20-1, with 7 positions matching TRBD1. Germline V gives CDR1 DFQATT, CDR2 SNEGSKA (reference sequence). The junction had 7 bases not matched to a gene; V was cut back by 3 bases and J by 8 bases. CDR3 size: 14 residues.

J is TRBJ1-4 and V is TRBV11-2; 10 bases are a match to TRBD1. Germline CDR1 and CDR2: SGHAT and FQNNGV. J gave up 6 bases and V 5 bases, and 6 bases lay outside the gene matches. The CDR3 spans 15 residues. CDR3 in amino acids: CASSTTGGSDEKLFF. The CDR3 coding sequence is TGTGCCAGCAGCACGACAGGGGGCTCGGATGAAAAACTGTTTTTT.

The V and J genes are TRBV13 and TRBJ2-1; D is unresolved. CDR3 length: 13 amino acids. V was clipped by 5 bases and J by 7 bases, with 12 bases between them. Germline-derived CDR1 and CDR2 are PRHDT and FYEKMQ (reference sequence). The CDR3 DNA sequence: TGTGCCAGCAGCCCCCATATCGGGAATGAGCAGTTCTTC. Protein product: CASSPHIGNEQFF.

This chain uses TRBV30 with TRBJ1-1, with D unclear. V was cut by 2 bases and J by 1 base, with 8 bases left in between. CDR1 GTSNPN and CDR2 SVGIG come from the germline V gene (reference sequence). The CDR3 contains 13 residues. The CDR3 DNA reads TGTGCCTGGAGTAGGCAGTCGAACACTGAAGCTTTCTTT. Its translation is CAWSRQSNTEAFF.

The chain employs TRBV27 and TRBJ1-1; the D is unclear. Germline-derived CDR1 and CDR2 are MNHEY and SMNVEV (reference sequence). This CDR3 region has 13 residues. Trimming pared 4 bases from V and 2 bases from J, leaving 8 bases between. CDR3 protein: CASSWEENTEAFF. The CDR3, as DNA: TGTGCCAGCAGTTGGGAAGAAAACACTGAAGCTTTCTTT.

Written as DNA, the CDR3 is TGTGCCAGCAGTTACTCGATAGAGAATTCACCCCTCCACTTT. Translating it yields CASSYSIENSPLHF. This chain joins TRBV6-6 and TRBJ1-6; no clear D. Per germline, CDR1 MNHNY and CDR2 SVGAGI (reference sequence). The CDR3 length is 14 residues. Trimming removed 0 bases from V and 7 bases from J, with 7 bases in between.

J is TRBJ2-5 and V is TRBV7-7; D is possibly TRBD1 or TRBD2 (6 bases each). CDR3 length: 14 amino acids. CDR1 is SSHAT and CDR2 is FNYEAQ in the germline V gene (reference sequence). The germline V and J ends were trimmed by 4 bases and 5 bases, with 14 bases remaining between them. The CDR3: CASSSPGAGETQYF. CDR3 bases: TGTGCCAGCAGCTCCCCGGGGGCGGGGGAGACCCAGTACTTC. The variable domain in full, with the rest retrieved from reference TRBV7-7 and TRBJ2-5, is GAGVSQSPRYKVTKRGQDVTLRCDPISSHATLYWYQQALGQGPEFLTYFNYEAQPDKSGLPSDRFSAERPEGSISTLTIQRTEQRDSAMYRCASSSPGAGETQYFGPGTRLLVL.

The gene calls are TRBV7-2 and TRBJ1-2, with 10 bases fitting TRBD1. The CDR3 extends over 14 amino acids. Germline V CDR1 and CDR2: SGHTA, FQGNSA. After removal of 5 bases from V and 8 bases from J, the junction contained 8 bases not matched to a gene. The CDR3 coding sequence is TGTGCCAGCAGCCAGACAGGGGGCGCCGGGGGCTACACCTTC. Amino acids: CASSQTGGAGGYTF. The full variable domain, rest sourced from reference TRBV7-2 and TRBJ1-2, is GAGVSQSPSNKVTEKGKDVELRCDPISGHTALYWYRQSLGQGLEFLIYFQGNSAPDKSGLPSDRFSAERTGGSVSTLTIQRTQQEDSAVYLCASSQTGGAGGYTFGSGTRLTVV.

The chain carries TRBV19 and TRBJ1-5; D remains ambiguous. The CDR3 is 13 residues long. CDR1 is LNHDA, CDR2 SQIVND, per germline (reference sequence). With 1 base removed from V and 5 bases from J, the gap between germline ends came to 6 bases. The CDR3: CASSIGVHQPQHF. The CDR3 bases are TGTGCCAGTAGTATAGGGGTTCATCAGCCCCAGCATTTT. Based on the CDR3 plus reference TRBV19 and TRBJ1-5, the full variable domain is DGGITQSPKYLFRKEGQNVTLSCEQNLNHDAMYWYRQDPGQGLRLIYYSQIVNDFQKGDIAEGYSVSREKKESFPLTVTSAQKNPTAFYLCASSIGVHQPQHFGDGTRLSIL.

V gene TRBV5-4 combines with J gene TRBJ2-2; 13 bases align to TRBD2. Germline CDR1 is SGHNT and CDR2 is YYREEE (reference sequence). The CDR3 spans 18 residues. V was clipped by 4 bases and J by 5 bases; unmatched bases: 11. The CDR3 DNA follows: TGTGCCAGCAGCCCCCGGACTAGCGGGGGACCGTCTACCGGGGAGCTGTTTTTT. It encodes CASSPRTSGGPSTGELFF.

J is TRBJ1-2 and V is TRBV5-4, with D unclear. CDR3 length: 14 residues. V was trimmed by 0 bases and J by 3 bases, leaving 9 bases between them. Germline V CDR1 and CDR2: SGHNT, YYREEE (reference sequence). The CDR3, as DNA: TGTGCCAGCAGCTTGGCCCAGGAAGACTATGGCTACACCTTC. It translates to CASSLAQEDYGYTF. Full variable domain (outside the CDR3, taken from reference TRBV5-4 and TRBJ1-2): ETGVTQSPTHLIKTRGQQVTLRCSSQSGHNTVSWYQQALGQGPQFIFQYYREEENGRGNFPPRFSGLQFPNYSSELNVNALELDDSALYLCASSLAQEDYGYTFGSGTRLTVV.

The rearrangement uses TRBV2 and TRBJ2-5, with TRBD2 identical over 7 bases. CDR1 and CDR2 from the germline V gene are SNHLY and FYNNEI. The CDR3 sequence is 16 residues long. Losses at the gene ends were 6 bases for V and 1 base for J; bases not matched to a gene: 11. In DNA, the CDR3 is TGTGCCAGCAGATCGGGCCGGGACTATACCCAAGAGACCCAGTACTTC. Residues: CASRSGRDYTQETQYF. The full variable domain, with the rest looked up from reference TRBV2 and TRBJ2-5, is EPEVTQTPSHQVTQMGQEVILRCVPISNHLYFYWYRQILGQKVEFLVSFYNNEISEKSEIFDDQFSVERPDGSNFTLKIRSTKLEDSAMYFCASRSGRDYTQETQYFGPGTRLLVL.

This chain connects TRBV6-5 to TRBJ1-5; 9 positions agree with TRBD1. The CDR3 runs 15 residues. Trimming removed 6 bases from V and 3 bases from J; junction bases left unmatched: 6. CDR1 is MNHEY, CDR2 SVGAGI, per germline. The DNA of the CDR3 is TGTGCCAGCAGCCCGGACAGGGGAACCAATCAGCCCCAGCATTTT. Its translation: CASSPDRGTNQPQHF.

The chain uses TRBV2 and TRBJ2-3; 11 nucleotides align to TRBD2. The CDR3 has 15 amino acids. Germline CDR1 is SNHLY and CDR2 is FYNNEI. The V and J ends lost 10 bases and 2 bases, in that order; junction bases with no gene match: 8. The CDR3 loop is CATGGSGGATDTQYF. The CDR3 bases are TGTGCCACCGGGGGTAGCGGGGGGGCCACAGATACGCAGTATTTT.